These 15 T cell receptor beta chains originate from one sample sequenced in a study of shared clonotypes between healthy human individuals. TCRdb's table, derived via immunoSEQ multiplex PCR, lists solely in-frame clones and lacks some. The sample shows about half a million clones, about four fifths of them seen only once. Sample: PBMCs. The source is a woman aged 40 to 50 in good health. Some clones in this sample may be carry-over from other donors' samples.

This sequence joins TRBV28 and TRBJ2-1, with 14 bases lining up with TRBD2. This CDR3 has 13 amino acids. CDR1 MDHEN and CDR2 SYDVKM come from the germline V gene. J lost 13 bases, V lost 6 bases, and 5 bases had no gene match. The CDR3 sequence: CASRGTSGRGQFF. CDR3 DNA sequence: TGTGCCAGCAGGGGGACTAGCGGGAGAGGCCAGTTCTTC.

For the CDR3, the DNA is TGTGCCACTAGACAGGAATACTCTGGAAACACCATATATTTT. It encodes CATRQEYSGNTIYF. The chain combines TRBV2 with TRBJ1-3; maybe TRBD1 (6 bases). Trimming left V 10 bases short and J 0 bases short, with 13 bases between. The CDR3 runs 14 residues. Germline CDR1 SNHLY, CDR2 FYNNEI.

The chain carries TRBV28 and TRBJ2-1; 10 bases match TRBD2. V was clipped by 6 bases and J by 6 bases; unmatched bases: 8. The CDR3 is 15 residues long. Per the germline V gene, CDR1 is MDHEN and CDR2 is SYDVKM. The CDR3 sequence: CASRPAGGPGNEQFF. In DNA form, the CDR3 reads TGTGCCAGCAGGCCAGCGGGAGGGCCTGGCAATGAGCAGTTCTTC. Based on the CDR3 plus reference TRBV28 and TRBJ2-1, the full variable domain is DVKVTQSSRYLVKRTGEKVFLECVQDMDHENMFWYRQDPGLGLRLIYFSYDVKMKEKGDIPEGYSVSREKKERFSLILESASTNQTSMYLCASRPAGGPGNEQFFGPGTRLTVL.

This clone was found once. The chain carries TRBV7-2 and TRBJ2-1; no reliable D call. The V end was cut by 1 base, the J end by 6 bases, with 7 bases between. CDR1 is SGHTA, CDR2 FQGNSA, per germline. The CDR3 sequence is 13 residues long. CDR3 residues: CASSLVMLNEQFF. For the CDR3, the DNA is TGTGCCAGCAGCTTAGTAATGCTCAATGAGCAGTTCTTC.

This rearrangement joins TRBV10-1 to TRBJ2-7; 9 bases fit TRBD2. Germline V gene data show CDR1 as WNHNN and CDR2 as SYGVQD (reference sequence). The CDR3 spans 14 residues. Trimming removed 10 bases from V and 3 bases from J; junction bases left unmatched: 10. Here the CDR3 reads CATALAGDHYEQYF. CDR3 nucleotides: TGCGCCACCGCTTTAGCGGGAGACCACTACGAGCAGTACTTC.

The chain combines TRBV11-3 with TRBJ2-1; 11 positions agree with TRBD2. V was pared by 3 bases and J by 7 bases, with 8 bases of the junction left unmatched. CDR1 is SGHNT and CDR2 is YENEEA in the germline V gene. The CDR3 spans 16 residues. For the CDR3, the DNA is TGTGCCAGCAGCTTTAGGCCCGCTAGCGGGAGGAATGAGCAGTTCTTC. Amino acid sequence: CASSFRPASGRNEQFF.

CDR3 nucleotides: TGTGCCAGCAGCTTAGTGGTGGGGGGCACAGATACGCAGTATTTT. It translates to CASSLVVGGTDTQYF. The chain carries TRBV7-2 and TRBJ2-3, with D tentatively TRBD1 or TRBD2 (5 bases each). Per the germline V gene, CDR1 is SGHTA and CDR2 is FQGNSA. Trimming cost V 1 base and J 1 base, with 9 bases left between them. This CDR3 region has 15 residues.

V gene TRBV10-1 combines with J gene TRBJ2-7, with TRBD2 identical over 13 bases. The CDR3 consists of 18 residues. CDR1 and CDR2 (germline): WNHNN, SYGVQD (reference sequence). V lost 1 base and J lost 3; bases outside the gene matches: 9. CDR3 loop: CASSEYWGLAGPNYEQYF. The CDR3 nucleotides read TGCGCCAGCAGTGAGTATTGGGGACTAGCGGGACCTAACTACGAGCAGTACTTC.

This chain links TRBV5-1 with TRBJ2-2; D unclear. The CDR3 extends over 16 amino acids. Germline-derived CDR1 and CDR2 are SGHRS and YFSETQ. Between the trimmed V and J ends, which lost 1 base and 4 bases, there was a span of 14 bases. CDR3 region: CASSLTTRSTTGELFF. CDR3 sequence (DNA): TGCGCCAGCAGCTTGACGACCAGGTCGACCACCGGGGAGCTGTTTTTT.

This CDR3 reads CASSGRGRGGELFF. The CDR3 DNA reads TGTGCCAGTAGCGGGAGGGGGCGCGGCGGGGAGCTGTTTTTT. V gene TRBV5-6 combines with J gene TRBJ2-2, with 11 bases that match TRBD2. Looked up from germline, CDR1 is SGHDT and CDR2 is YYEEEE. This CDR3 has 14 residues. The V segment lost 8 bases and the J segment 7 bases; nucleotides outside the gene matches: 7.

V gene TRBV7-8 combines with J gene TRBJ2-3; tentatively, D is TRBD1 (5 bases). Germline CDR1 and CDR2: SGHVS and FQNEAQ. The CDR3 consists of 17 residues. Trimming removed 0 bases at V and 2 bases at J, with 15 bases between. CDR3 in DNA: TGTGCCAGCAGCTTAGCGTTGGGGCCATCCAACACAGATACGCAGTATTTT. Translated: CASSLALGPSNTDTQYF. The full variable domain, its missing parts supplied by reference TRBV7-8 and TRBJ2-3, is GAGVSQSPRYKVAKRGQDVALRCDPISGHVSLFWYQQALGQGPEFLTYFQNEAQLDKSGLPSDRFFAERPEGSVSTLKIQRTQQEDSAVYLCASSLALGPSNTDTQYFGPGTRLTVL.

The rearrangement joins TRBV5-1 to TRBJ1-2, with 10 nucleotides matching TRBD1. This CDR3 spans 14 amino acids. Trimming cost V 4 bases and J 6 bases; bases outside gene matches: 6. Germline CDR1 and CDR2: SGHRS and YFSETQ. DNA of the CDR3: TGCGCCAGCAGCCCCTCGGGGACAGGGGATGGCTACACCTTC. It translates to CASSPSGTGDGYTF.

The rearrangement uses TRBV2 and TRBJ2-1; 7 bases are a match to TRBD2. J lost 8 bases, V lost 5 bases, and 9 bases had no gene match. The CDR3 runs to 14 residues. Germline assignment: CDR1 SNHLY and CDR2 FYNNEI. The CDR3 DNA sequence: TGTGCCAGCAGTAAGCGGGAAAGCCTCGATGAGCAGTTCTTC. Its translation is CASSKRESLDEQFF.

The chain carries TRBV11-2 and TRBJ2-7; D is possibly TRBD1 (5 bases). This CDR3 comprises 13 residues. Trimming cost V 1 base and J 4 bases, with 8 bases left between them. Germline CDR1 and CDR2: SGHAT and FQNNGV. CDR3 amino acids: CASSLVRDYEQYF. CDR3 DNA: TGTGCCAGCAGCTTAGTCAGGGATTACGAGCAGTACTTC.

This rearrangement joins TRBV7-9 to TRBJ2-1; 14 bases line up with TRBD2. This CDR3 is built from 19 residues. The V gene end was trimmed by 0 bases and the J gene end by 1 base; junction bases not matched to a gene: 5. Germline V lookup: CDR1 SEHNR, CDR2 FQNEAQ (reference sequence). CDR3: CASSLAGTSGSGSYNEQFF. CDR3 DNA sequence: TGTGCCAGCAGCTTAGCCGGGACTAGCGGGAGTGGGTCCTACAATGAGCAGTTCTTC.